This T cell receptor (beta chain) stems from a study of blood T cell repertoires in COVID-19. The CDR3 consists of 14 residues. The V gene lost 0 bases and the J gene lost 4 bases, with 9 bases spanning the gap. The germline V gene encodes CDR1 LGHNA and CDR2 YNFKEQ. Assay used: immunoSEQ multiplex PCR; TCRdb lists only in-frame clones, some missing. This sample has about 85,000 clones; roughly 82% occur once, and the top ten carry 1.2%. The clonotype comes from a woman aged 80 or over with acute or convalescent COVID-19. The chain links TRBV4-2 to TRBJ2-5; no clear D. The sequencing input was peripheral blood. The CDR3, as DNA: TGTGCCAGCAGCCAAGATGGTCCAGGAGAGACCCAGTACTTC. Translating it yields CASSQDGPGETQYF.